A single sample is the source of the 31 T cell receptor beta chains below, sequenced in a study of shared clonotypes between healthy human individuals. Repertoires were generated with immunoSEQ multiplex PCR, while TCRdb's copy carries only in-frame clones and drops some. The sample comprises 2 million to 2.5 million clones, approximately 93% of which are singletons, and 0.39% rests with the top ten. The sequenced material came from naive CD4+ T cells from PBMCs. Subset denoted: CD45RA+ positively selected. All receptors come from a man aged 18 to 29 in good health. Some clones in this sample may be carry-over from other donors' samples.

The chain has TRBV9 and TRBJ1-1; perhaps TRBD1 as D (6 bases). This CDR3 has 15 residues. Trimming shortened V by 3 bases and J by 1 base, and 13 bases separated the two germline ends. CDR1 is SGDLS and CDR2 is YYNGEE in the germline V gene. The CDR3 reads CASSAQQGWNTEAFF. The DNA of the CDR3 is TGTGCCAGCAGCGCCCAACAGGGATGGAACACTGAAGCTTTCTTT.

Written as DNA, the CDR3 is TGTGCCAGCAGTATCCCCGGGACAGCTTCCTACGAGCAGTACTTC. Encoded protein: CASSIPGTASYEQYF. V and J are TRBV28 and TRBJ2-7; 7 nucleotides line up with TRBD1. The CDR3 is 15 amino acids. The V gene's germline CDR1 is MDHEN and CDR2 SYDVKM. V trimming: 5 bases; J trimming: 1 base; junction bases outside the gene matches: 8.

The chain recombines TRBV6-6 with TRBJ1-2; D gene unclear. The V gene lost 5 bases and the J gene lost 7 bases, with 17 bases spanning the gap. This CDR3 has 14 amino acids. Germline CDR1 MNHNY, CDR2 SVGAGI (reference sequence). The CDR3 coding sequence is TGTGCCAGCAGTCCCCGCCGGAGTCCCGGTGGCTACACCTTC. It encodes CASSPRRSPGGYTF.

On this clone itself: The identical CDR3 is also encoded by other nucleotide sequences in the sample. This chain joins TRBV28 and TRBJ1-2, with a weak D call TRBD1 (5 bases). There are 14 residues in the CDR3. Germline V lookup: CDR1 MDHEN, CDR2 SYDVKM. V was pared by 2 bases and J by 3 bases, with 10 bases between. In DNA form, the CDR3 reads TGTGCCAGCAGTTTAATCGGGGCTTACTATGGCTACACCTTC. Residues: CASSLIGAYYGYTF.

V and J are TRBV30 and TRBJ2-7; tentative D call: TRBD1 (7 bases). V lost 1 base, J lost 0 bases, and 13 bases lay in between. The germline CDR1 and CDR2 sequences are GTSNPN and SVGIG (reference sequence). The CDR3 length is 15 residues. The CDR3 region has the DNA TGTGCCTGGAGTGCCGGAGGGGGCGCCTCCTACGAGCAGTACTTC. Encoded protein: CAWSAGGGASYEQYF.

The sample holds a few counts of this clone. This chain links TRBV4-1 with TRBJ1-1; possible D gene TRBD1, 6 bases. The CDR3 contains 13 residues. CDR1 is MGHRA, CDR2 YSYEKL, per germline. The V gene lost 0 bases and the J gene lost 5 bases, with 7 bases spanning the gap. CDR3 coding DNA: TGCGCCAGCAGCCAAGATCAGGGGACTGAAGCTTTCTTT. This sequence encodes CASSQDQGTEAFF.

This sequence joins TRBV28 and TRBJ2-7; a weak D match, TRBD1 (5 bases). Germline values: CDR1 MDHEN, CDR2 SYDVKM. The V and J ends lost 6 bases and 0 bases respectively, with 9 bases between them. The CDR3 contains 13 residues. For the CDR3, the DNA is TGTGCCAGCAGGACAGTAAACTCCTACGAGCAGTACTTC. Translation gives CASRTVNSYEQYF.

This clone was seen a single time. CDR3 sequence: CASSTVSNQPQHF. The CDR3 DNA sequence: TGTGCCAGCAGTACTGTGAGCAATCAGCCCCAGCATTTT. This chain links TRBV28 with TRBJ1-5; D is uncertain. V was trimmed by 5 bases and J by 1 base, leaving 6 bases between them. Germline V gene sequence: CDR1 MDHEN, CDR2 SYDVKM. This CDR3 has 13 amino acids.

This chain uses TRBV6-4 with TRBJ2-5; D ambiguous. The CDR3 covers 14 residues. Per the germline V gene, CDR1 is MRHNA and CDR2 is SNTAGT. Trimming cost V 3 bases and J 6 bases, with 14 bases left between them. The CDR3 is CASSEDGFGQTQYF. CDR3 nucleotide sequence: TGTGCCAGCAGTGAGGACGGGTTTGGTCAGACCCAGTACTTC.

V gene TRBV2 combines with J gene TRBJ1-1; tentatively, D is TRBD1 (6 bases). Germline V gives CDR1 SNHLY, CDR2 FYNNEI. V dropped 7 bases and J dropped 1 base, with 13 bases sitting between them. CDR3 length: 14 residues. The DNA for the CDR3 is TGTGCCAGCATCCTGGGGGGGCCGAACACTGAAGCTTTCTTT. Protein sequence: CASILGGPNTEAFF. The complete variable domain, with remaining parts taken from reference TRBV2 and TRBJ1-1, reads EPEVTQTPSHQVTQMGQEVILRCVPISNHLYFYWYRQILGQKVEFLVSFYNNEISEKSEIFDDQFSVERPDGSNFTLKIRSTKLEDSAMYFCASILGGPNTEAFFGQGTRLTVV.

The gene calls are TRBV6-4 and TRBJ1-1; D is ambiguous. V was shortened by 0 bases and J by 10 bases, with 12 bases between the two germline ends. The CDR3 runs 13 residues. The germline gives CDR1 MRHNA, CDR2 SNTAGT. CDR3 loop: CASSDSRTGRAFF. The CDR3 region has the DNA TGTGCCAGCAGTGACTCAAGGACCGGGAGAGCTTTCTTT.

This sequence joins TRBV6-1 and TRBJ2-1, with D possibly being TRBD2 (6 bases). Germline lookup yields CDR1 MNHNS and CDR2 SASEGT. The length of the CDR3 is 17 residues. Deletions cut 3 bases from V and 3 bases from J, with 18 bases between. This CDR3 is CASSEFAGRAFYNEQFF. For the CDR3, the DNA is TGTGCCAGCAGTGAGTTTGCGGGGCGGGCCTTCTACAATGAGCAGTTCTTC.

The chain is built from TRBV4-1 and TRBJ2-1, with 11 bases identical to TRBD2. The CDR3 has 17 amino acids. Germline V gene lookup returns CDR1 MGHRA and CDR2 YSYEKL. Germline trimming cut 4 bases from V and 6 bases from J; bases unmatched to any gene: 11. This CDR3 reads CASSRQNSGRALNEQFF. The CDR3 DNA is TGCGCCAGCAGCCGACAAAATAGCGGGAGGGCCCTCAATGAGCAGTTCTTC.

V usage is TRBV27 and J usage is TRBJ2-7, with D perhaps TRBD2 (5 bases). This CDR3 is built from 15 residues. V was shortened by 5 bases and J by 2 bases, with 16 bases between the two germline ends. CDR1 is MNHEY and CDR2 is SMNVEV in the germline V gene (reference sequence). The CDR3 loop reads CASSIPGRETYEQYF. CDR3 in DNA: TGTGCCAGCAGTATCCCCGGACGGGAAACCTACGAGCAGTACTTC.

The chain links TRBV2 to TRBJ2-6; unclear D gene. Germline assignment: CDR1 SNHLY and CDR2 FYNNEI. The ends were cut back, 5 bases at V and 1 base at J, with 9 bases in the middle. The CDR3 contains 15 residues. This CDR3 is CASSPDRSGANVLTF. In nucleotides, the CDR3 is TGTGCCAGCAGTCCGGACCGTTCTGGGGCCAACGTCCTGACTTTC. Full variable domain (missing parts from reference TRBV2 and TRBJ2-6): EPEVTQTPSHQVTQMGQEVILRCVPISNHLYFYWYRQILGQKVEFLVSFYNNEISEKSEIFDDQFSVERPDGSNFTLKIRSTKLEDSAMYFCASSPDRSGANVLTFGAGSRLTVL.

V gene TRBV4-1 combines with J gene TRBJ2-7, with TRBD2 matching 11 bases. This CDR3 is built from 17 residues. After removal of 0 bases from V and 2 bases from J, the junction contained 6 bases not matched to a gene. Germline values: CDR1 MGHRA, CDR2 YSYEKL. The CDR3: CASSQDGLAGGPYEQYF. The CDR3 nucleotides read TGCGCCAGCAGCCAAGATGGGCTAGCGGGAGGACCCTACGAGCAGTACTTC.

The rearrangement links TRBV7-2 to TRBJ2-7, with D possibly TRBD1 on 5 matching bases. The CDR3 extends over 13 amino acids. Trimming pared 4 bases from V and 2 bases from J, leaving 9 bases between. Per germline, CDR1 SGHTA and CDR2 FQGNSA. The CDR3: CASSSGRAYEQYF. CDR3 nucleotides: TGTGCCAGCAGCTCGGGCAGGGCCTACGAGCAGTACTTC.

Concerning this clone: Other DNA sequences in this sample translate to the same CDR3. The V call is TRBV28, the J call TRBJ1-1, with a tentative D call TRBD1 (6 bases). Trimming cost V 5 bases and J 0 bases, with 13 bases left between them. Germline assignment: CDR1 MDHEN and CDR2 SYDVKM. The CDR3 extends over 15 amino acids. The CDR3 reads CASSRRGGVNTEAFF. In DNA form, the CDR3 reads TGTGCCAGCAGTCGGAGGGGGGGGGTGAACACTGAAGCTTTCTTT.

This chain joins TRBV19 and TRBJ2-5, with 7 bases lining up with TRBD2. Germline-derived CDR1 and CDR2 are LNHDA and SQIVND (reference sequence). There are 16 residues in the CDR3. The trim removed 6 bases at V and 1 base at J, leaving 11 bases unmatched. CDR3 DNA: TGTGCCAGTAGCCATGGACTAGATCTATTCCAAGAGACCCAGTACTTC. It yields the protein CASSHGLDLFQETQYF.

The rearrangement uses TRBV5-1 and TRBJ1-1, with D uncertain. Germline CDR1 reads SGHRS; CDR2 reads YFSETQ. The germline V and J ends were trimmed by 4 bases and 4 bases, with 11 bases remaining between them. The CDR3 runs to 13 residues. The CDR3 spells CASSPSEFTEAFF. As DNA, the CDR3 is TGCGCCAGCAGCCCGAGTGAGTTCACTGAAGCTTTCTTT.

As to this clone: Distinct nucleotide sequences in the sample also encode this CDR3. The chain joins TRBV29-1 to TRBJ1-2; unclear D gene. The CDR3 loop spans 12 amino acids. Between the trimmed V and J ends, which lost 4 bases and 3 bases, there was a span of 9 bases. The germline CDR1 and CDR2 sequences are SQVTM and ANQGSEA. This CDR3 is CSVGAGDYGYTF. The CDR3 DNA reads as TGCAGCGTTGGGGCGGGCGACTATGGCTACACCTTC.

The J gene is TRBJ1-5, the V gene TRBV28, with D uncertain. V shed 3 bases and J shed 5 bases, with 14 bases lying between them. This CDR3 has 15 amino acids. Looked up from germline, CDR1 is MDHEN and CDR2 is SYDVKM. For the CDR3, the DNA is TGTGCCAGCAGTTTTCCCCCCCTTTGGGATCAGCCCCAGCATTTT. It codes for CASSFPPLWDQPQHF.

The CDR3 DNA is TGTGCCATCAGCGATCCGGGACAGGGGGCCTACGAGCAGTACTTC. Translation gives CAISDPGQGAYEQYF. This chain links TRBV10-3 with TRBJ2-7; TRBD1 matches at 11 bases. The CDR3 is 15 residues long. Germline V lookup: CDR1 ENHRY, CDR2 SYGVKD. V shed 6 bases, J shed 2 bases, and the junction held 6 bases outside the gene matches.

This chain joins TRBV2 and TRBJ2-5, with no clear D. Germline V lookup: CDR1 SNHLY, CDR2 FYNNEI. CDR3 size: 14 residues. V was cut by 6 bases and J by 0 bases, with 11 bases left in between. The CDR3 DNA reads TGTGCCAGCAGCCAACGGGCGTACCAAGAGACCCAGTACTTC. The encoded protein is CASSQRAYQETQYF.

The chain combines TRBV27 with TRBJ2-5; D is undetermined. Looked up from germline, CDR1 is MNHEY and CDR2 is SMNVEV (reference sequence). Trimming took 3 bases from V and 5 from J, leaving 16 bases between them. This CDR3 spans 15 amino acids. The CDR3 region has the DNA TGTGCCAGCAGTTTTCAACCGGGCCACGGGGAGACCCAGTACTTC. It yields the protein CASSFQPGHGETQYF.

The CDR3 DNA is TGTGCCAGCAGTCCTAACCCCCGGGGGGCACGGGGGCTTTACGAGCAGTACTTC. Translation gives CASSPNPRGARGLYEQYF. The chain recombines TRBV28 with TRBJ2-7; a weak D match, TRBD2 (7 bases). The germline CDR1 and CDR2 sequences are MDHEN and SYDVKM. Trimming removed 5 bases at V and 4 bases at J, with 27 bases between. CDR3 length equals 18 residues.

The chain carries TRBV9 and TRBJ2-1, with D unclear. Trimming took 0 bases from V and 8 from J, leaving 9 bases between them. This CDR3 comprises 13 residues. Germline values: CDR1 SGDLS, CDR2 YYNGEE. CDR3 residues: CASSVGPDHEQFF. The CDR3 DNA reads TGTGCCAGCAGCGTAGGGCCGGATCATGAGCAGTTCTTC.

The chain uses TRBV2 and TRBJ1-5; a weak D match, TRBD1 (6 bases). CDR3 size: 13 residues. Germline CDR1 SNHLY, CDR2 FYNNEI. Trimming removed 7 bases at V and 5 bases at J, with 12 bases between. The CDR3 sequence: CASTPDSDQPQHF. CDR3 nucleotides: TGTGCCAGCACCCCGGACAGCGATCAGCCCCAGCATTTT.

CDR3 region: CASSPGGGNYGYTF. Here the CDR3 DNA reads TGTGCCAGCAGCCCGGGAGGGGGTAACTATGGCTACACCTTC. The rearrangement joins TRBV25-1 to TRBJ1-2, with D possibly matching TRBD1 (6 bases). V lost 6 bases, J lost 1 base, and 12 bases lay in between. CDR3 size: 14 residues. CDR1 and CDR2 from the germline V gene are MGHDK and SYGVNS.

The V call is TRBV7-8, the J call TRBJ2-1, with D possibly TRBD2 on 6 matching bases. CDR1 and CDR2 (germline): SGHVS, FQNEAQ. The V gene lost 1 base and the J gene lost 1 base, with 17 bases spanning the gap. The CDR3 length is 18 residues. CDR3: CASSLGPGLGGSYNEQFF. CDR3 coding DNA: TGTGCCAGCAGCTTAGGGCCCGGTTTAGGAGGGTCCTACAATGAGCAGTTCTTC.

The V and J genes are TRBV6-1 and TRBJ1-5; 9 nucleotides agree with TRBD1. The V and J ends lost 3 bases and 5 bases, in that order; junction bases with no gene match: 5. Germline CDR1 MNHNS, CDR2 SASEGT. This CDR3 is built from 15 residues. CDR3 DNA: TGTGCCAGCAGTGACATGGGACAGGGATATCAGCCCCAGCATTTT. Residues: CASSDMGQGYQPQHF.